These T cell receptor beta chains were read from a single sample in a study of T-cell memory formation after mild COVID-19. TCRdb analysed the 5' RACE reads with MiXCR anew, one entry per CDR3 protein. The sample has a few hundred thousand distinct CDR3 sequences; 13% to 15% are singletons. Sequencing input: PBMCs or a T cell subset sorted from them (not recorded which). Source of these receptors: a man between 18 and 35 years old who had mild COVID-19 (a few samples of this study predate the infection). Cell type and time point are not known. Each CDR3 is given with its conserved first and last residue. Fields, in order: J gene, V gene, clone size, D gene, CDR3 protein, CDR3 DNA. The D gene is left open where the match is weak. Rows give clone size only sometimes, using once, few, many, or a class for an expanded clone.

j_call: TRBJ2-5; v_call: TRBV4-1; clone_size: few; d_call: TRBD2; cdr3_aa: CASSQLAGGTNVAQYF; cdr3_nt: TGCGCCAGCAGCCAACTAGCGGGGGGGACTAATGTGGCCCAGTACTTC
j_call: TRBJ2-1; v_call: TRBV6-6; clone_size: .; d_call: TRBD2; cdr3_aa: CASTTGLAGGNEQFF; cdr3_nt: TGTGCCAGCACTACCGGACTAGCGGGGGGTAATGAGCAGTTCTTC
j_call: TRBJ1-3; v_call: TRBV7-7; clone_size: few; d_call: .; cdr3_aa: CASSSSDSYSGNTIYF; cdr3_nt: TGTGCTAGCAGCTCCTCGGACTCATACTCTGGAAACACCATATATTTT
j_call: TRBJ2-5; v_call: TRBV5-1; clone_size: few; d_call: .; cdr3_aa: CASSETGETQYF; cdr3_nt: TGCGCCAGCAGCGAAACAGGAGAAACCCAGTACTTC
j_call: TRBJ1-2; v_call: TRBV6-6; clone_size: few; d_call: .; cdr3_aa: CASSFRGDGYTF; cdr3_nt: TGTGCCAGCAGTTTTCGGGGGGACGGCTACACCTTC
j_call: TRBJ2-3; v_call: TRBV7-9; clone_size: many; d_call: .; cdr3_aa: CASSAGWTDTQYF; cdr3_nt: TGTGCCAGCAGCGCAGGGTGGACAGATACGCAGTATTTT
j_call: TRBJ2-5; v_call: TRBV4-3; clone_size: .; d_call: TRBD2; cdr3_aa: CDSSQERGTQYF; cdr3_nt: TGCGACAGCAGCCAAGAGCGGGGGACCCAGTACTTC
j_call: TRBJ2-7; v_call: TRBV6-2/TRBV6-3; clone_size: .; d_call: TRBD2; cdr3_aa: CATSDRRGNLYEQYF; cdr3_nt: TGTGCCACCAGTGACCGGCGGGGGAACCTCTACGAGCAGTACTTC
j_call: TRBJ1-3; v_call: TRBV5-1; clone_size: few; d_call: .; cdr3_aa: CASSQRGSGNTIYF; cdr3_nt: TGCGCCAGCAGTCAGAGGGGTTCTGGAAACACCATATATTTT
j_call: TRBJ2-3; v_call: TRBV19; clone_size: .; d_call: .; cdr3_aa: CASSSRRDNYTQYF; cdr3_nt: TGTGCCAGTAGTTCGCGCCGGGATAACTATACGCAGTATTTT
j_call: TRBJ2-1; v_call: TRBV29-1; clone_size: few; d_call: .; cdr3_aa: CSVAPDIWEQFF; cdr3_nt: TGCAGCGTTGCGCCGGACATTTGGGAGCAGTTCTTC
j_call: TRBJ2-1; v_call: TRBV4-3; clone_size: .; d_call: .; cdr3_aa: CASSQALWTGDNEQFF; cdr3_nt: TGCGCCAGCAGCCAAGCGCTGTGGACTGGAGACAATGAGCAGTTCTTC
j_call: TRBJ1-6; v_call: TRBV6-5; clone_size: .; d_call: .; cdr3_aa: CASSYDPNSPLHF; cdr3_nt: TGTGCCAGCAGTTACGACCCTAATTCACCCCTCCACTTT
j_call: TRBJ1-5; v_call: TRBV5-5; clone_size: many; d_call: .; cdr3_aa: CASSPVSFNQPQHF; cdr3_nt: TGTGCCAGCAGTCCCGTTTCCTTCAATCAGCCCCAGCATTTT
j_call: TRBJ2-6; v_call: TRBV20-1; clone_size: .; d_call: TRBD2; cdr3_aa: CSARDRLAGGSGANVLTF; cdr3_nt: TGCAGTGCTAGAGACCGACTAGCGGGGGGCTCTGGGGCCAACGTCCTGACTTTC
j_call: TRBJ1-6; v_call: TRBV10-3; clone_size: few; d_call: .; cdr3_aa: CAMGDRSNSPLHF; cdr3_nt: TGTGCCATGGGGGACCGAAGTAATTCACCCCTCCACTTT
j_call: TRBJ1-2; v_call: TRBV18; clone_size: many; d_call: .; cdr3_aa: CASSPPEGRYGYTF; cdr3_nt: TGTGCCAGCTCACCCCCAGAGGGGCGATATGGCTACACCTTC
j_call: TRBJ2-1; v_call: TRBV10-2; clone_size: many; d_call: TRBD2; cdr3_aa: CASSVSGGASEQFF; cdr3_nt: TGCGCCAGCAGTGTAAGCGGGGGGGCTAGTGAGCAGTTCTTC
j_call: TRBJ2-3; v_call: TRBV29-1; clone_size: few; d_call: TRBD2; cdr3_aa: CSVETSGVTDTQYF; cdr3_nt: TGCAGCGTCGAAACTAGCGGGGTTACAGATACGCAGTATTTT
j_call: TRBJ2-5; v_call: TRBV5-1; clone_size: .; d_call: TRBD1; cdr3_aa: CASSNEGAVGRETQYF; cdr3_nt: TGCGCCAGCAGTAACGAGGGGGCGGTGGGGAGAGAGACCCAGTACTTC
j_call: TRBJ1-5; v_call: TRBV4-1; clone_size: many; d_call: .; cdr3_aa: CASSQVADENQPQHF; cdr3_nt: TGCGCCAGCAGCCAAGTAGCGGACGAAAATCAGCCCCAGCATTTT
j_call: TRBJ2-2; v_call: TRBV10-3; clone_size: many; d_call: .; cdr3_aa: CAISWDAGGELFF; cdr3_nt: TGTGCCATCAGTTGGGACGCCGGGGGGGAGCTGTTTTTT
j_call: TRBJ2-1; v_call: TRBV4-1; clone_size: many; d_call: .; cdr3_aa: CASSQDQDRPRGSYNEQFF; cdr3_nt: TGCGCCAGCAGCCAAGATCAGGATCGACCCAGAGGGTCCTACAATGAGCAGTTCTTC
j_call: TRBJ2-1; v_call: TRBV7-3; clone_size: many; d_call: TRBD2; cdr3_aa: CASSPHQAGPSYNEQFF; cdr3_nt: TGTGCCAGCAGCCCACACCAAGCGGGGCCCTCCTACAATGAGCAGTTCTTC
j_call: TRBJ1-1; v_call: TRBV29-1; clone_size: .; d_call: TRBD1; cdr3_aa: CSVEWTGGVSAFF; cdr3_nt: TGCAGCGTTGAATGGACAGGGGGGGTTTCGGCTTTCTTT
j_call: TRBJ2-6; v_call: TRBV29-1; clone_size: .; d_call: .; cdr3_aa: CSVEGSGANVLTF; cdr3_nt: TGCAGCGTTGAGGGGTCGGGGGCCAACGTCCTGACTTTC
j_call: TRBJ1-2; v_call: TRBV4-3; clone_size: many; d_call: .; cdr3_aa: CASSPELAGYGYTF; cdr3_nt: TGCGCCAGCAGCCCTGAATTAGCCGGGTACGGCTACACCTTC
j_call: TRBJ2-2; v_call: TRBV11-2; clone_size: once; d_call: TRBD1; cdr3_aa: CASSSFRDRGRTGELFF; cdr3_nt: TGTGCCAGCAGCTCCTTCCGGGACAGGGGTCGCACCGGGGAGCTGTTTTTT
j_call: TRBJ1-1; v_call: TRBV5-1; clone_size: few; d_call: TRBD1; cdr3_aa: CASKYPGQGENTEAFF; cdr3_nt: TGCGCCAGCAAGTATCCGGGACAGGGGGAGAACACTGAAGCTTTCTTT
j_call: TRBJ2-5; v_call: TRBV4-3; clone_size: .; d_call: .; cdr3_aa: CASSQEEANQETQYF; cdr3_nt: TGCGCCAGCAGCCAAGAAGAGGCTAATCAAGAGACCCAGTACTTC
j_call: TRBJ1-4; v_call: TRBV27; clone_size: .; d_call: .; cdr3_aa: CASSLGLTSEKLFF; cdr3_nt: TGTGCCAGCAGTTTGGGCCTTACGAGTGAAAAACTGTTTTTT
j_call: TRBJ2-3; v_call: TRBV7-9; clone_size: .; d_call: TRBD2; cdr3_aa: CASGLARGGTDTQYF; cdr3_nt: TGTGCCAGCGGCCTTGCGCGGGGGGGCACAGATACGCAGTATTTT
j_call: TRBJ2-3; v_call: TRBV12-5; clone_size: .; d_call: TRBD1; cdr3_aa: CASQTQGVSQYF; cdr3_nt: TGTGCTAGTCAAACCCAGGGGGTATCGCAGTATTTT
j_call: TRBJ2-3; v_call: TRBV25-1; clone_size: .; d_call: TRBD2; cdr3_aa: CASSELGTSGEQTDTQYF; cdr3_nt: TGTGCCAGCAGTGAATTGGGGACTAGCGGGGAGCAGACAGATACGCAGTATTTT
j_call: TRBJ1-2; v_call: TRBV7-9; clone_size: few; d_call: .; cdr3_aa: CASRPRQSITYGYTF; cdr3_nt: TGTGCCAGCAGGCCCCGACAGTCTATTACCTATGGCTACACCTTC
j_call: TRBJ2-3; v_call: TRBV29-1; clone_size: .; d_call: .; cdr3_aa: CSVDDTDTQYF; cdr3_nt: TGCAGCGTCGATGACACAGATACGCAGTATTTT
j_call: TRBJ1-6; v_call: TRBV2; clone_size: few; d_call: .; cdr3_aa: CASSGQGANSPLHF; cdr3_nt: TGTGCCAGCAGTGGGCAAGGGGCCAATTCACCCCTCCACTTT
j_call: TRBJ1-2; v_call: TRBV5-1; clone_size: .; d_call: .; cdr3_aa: CASSPPTELYTF; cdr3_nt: TGCGCCAGCAGCCCGCCCACAGAACTCTACACCTTC
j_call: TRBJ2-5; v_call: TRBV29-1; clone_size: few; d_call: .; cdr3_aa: CSLRGVGQETQYF; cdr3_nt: TGCAGCCTAAGGGGGGTAGGGCAAGAGACCCAGTACTTC
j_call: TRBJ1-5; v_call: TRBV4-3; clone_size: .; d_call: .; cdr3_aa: CASSQSVNQPQHF; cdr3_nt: TGCGCCAGCAGCCAATCCGTCAATCAGCCCCAGCATTTT
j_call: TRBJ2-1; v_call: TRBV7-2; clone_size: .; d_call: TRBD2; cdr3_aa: CASSTGLAGWQFF; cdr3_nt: TGTGCCAGCAGCACGGGACTAGCGGGATGGCAGTTCTTC